Listed here is a single TCR beta chain. The antigen is not known. This sample is drawn from a study of blood T cells in healthy people across ages. General study points: Age advanced and TCR beta diversity per million T cells fell, roughly linearly.

Combining a sample-barcoded 5' primer with a J-beta primer mix, a second PCR ran for roughly 6 to 12 cycles. Each CDR3 protein gets one entry after TCRdb re-called the 5' RACE reads with MiXCR. Here the sample spans fewer than 2 million distinct CDR3 sequences, roughly two fifths being singletons. V dropped 5 bases and J dropped 7; count of bases not matched to a gene: 7. The CDR3 covers 15 residues. CDR1 is MNHEY and CDR2 is SVGAGI in the germline V gene. The clonotype originates from a human donor in good health. The chain has TRBV6-5 and TRBJ2-7; 14 nucleotides align to TRBD2. The sequencing sample was made of blood. DNA for the CDR3: TGTGCCAGCAGTCAGACTAGCGGGGGGGATGAAGAGCAGTACTTC. It encodes CASSQTSGGDEEQYF.